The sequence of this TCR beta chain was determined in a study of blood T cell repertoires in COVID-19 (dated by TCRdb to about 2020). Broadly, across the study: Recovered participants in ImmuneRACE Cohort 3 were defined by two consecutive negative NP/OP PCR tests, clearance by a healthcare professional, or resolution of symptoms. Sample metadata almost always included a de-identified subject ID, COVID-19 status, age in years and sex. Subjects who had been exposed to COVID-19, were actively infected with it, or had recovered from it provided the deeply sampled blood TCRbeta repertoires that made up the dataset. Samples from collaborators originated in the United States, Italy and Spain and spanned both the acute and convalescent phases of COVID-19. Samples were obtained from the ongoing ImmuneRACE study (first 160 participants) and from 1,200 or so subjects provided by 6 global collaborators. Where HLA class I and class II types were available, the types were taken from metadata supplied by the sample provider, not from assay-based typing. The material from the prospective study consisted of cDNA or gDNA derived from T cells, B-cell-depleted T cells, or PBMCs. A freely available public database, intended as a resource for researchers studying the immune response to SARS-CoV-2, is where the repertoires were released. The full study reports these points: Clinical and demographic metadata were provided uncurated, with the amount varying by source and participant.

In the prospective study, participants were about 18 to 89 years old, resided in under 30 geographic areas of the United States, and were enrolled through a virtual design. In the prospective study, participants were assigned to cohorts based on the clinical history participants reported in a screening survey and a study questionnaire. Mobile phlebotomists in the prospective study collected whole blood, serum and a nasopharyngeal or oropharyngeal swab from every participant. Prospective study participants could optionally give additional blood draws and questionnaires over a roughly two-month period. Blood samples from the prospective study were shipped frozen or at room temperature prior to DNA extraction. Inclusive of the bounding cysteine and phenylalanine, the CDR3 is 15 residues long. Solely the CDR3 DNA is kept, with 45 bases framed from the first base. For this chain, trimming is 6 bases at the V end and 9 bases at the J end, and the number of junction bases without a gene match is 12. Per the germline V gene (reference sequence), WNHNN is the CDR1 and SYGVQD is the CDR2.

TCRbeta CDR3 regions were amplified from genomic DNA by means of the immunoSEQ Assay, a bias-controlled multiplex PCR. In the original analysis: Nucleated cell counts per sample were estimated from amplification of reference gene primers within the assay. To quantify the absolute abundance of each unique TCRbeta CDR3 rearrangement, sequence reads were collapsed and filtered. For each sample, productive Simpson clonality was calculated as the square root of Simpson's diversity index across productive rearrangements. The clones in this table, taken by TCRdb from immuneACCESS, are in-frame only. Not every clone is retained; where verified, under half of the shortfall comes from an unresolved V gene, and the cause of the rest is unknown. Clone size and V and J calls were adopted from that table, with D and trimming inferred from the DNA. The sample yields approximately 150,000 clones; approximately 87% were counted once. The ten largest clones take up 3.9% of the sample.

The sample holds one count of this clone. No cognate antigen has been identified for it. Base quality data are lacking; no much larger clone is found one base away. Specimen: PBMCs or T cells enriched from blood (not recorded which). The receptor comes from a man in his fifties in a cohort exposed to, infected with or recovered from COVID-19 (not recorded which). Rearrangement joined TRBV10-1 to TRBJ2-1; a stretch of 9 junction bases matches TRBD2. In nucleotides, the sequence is TGCGCCAGCAGCGACTCTGGACTAGCGATTAGTGAGCAGTTCTTC. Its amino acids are CASSDSGLAISEQFF.